The next 12 T cell receptor beta chains were all read from a single sample in a study of cytomegalovirus exposure and HLA in healthy donors. A multiplex PCR was run with 60 Vbeta primers and 13 Jbeta primers. TCRdb's copy holds only in-frame clones and misses some; the assay was immunoSEQ multiplex PCR. This table has tens of thousands of clones, around four fifths appearing once. Material for sequencing was PBMCs. These receptors were obtained from a man between 25 and 39 years old in good health and CMV-seronegative.

The V and J genes are TRBV6-6 and TRBJ2-3; perhaps TRBD2 as D (6 bases). Trimming left V 7 bases short and J 0 bases short, with 14 bases between. The germline V gene has CDR1 MNHNY and CDR2 SVGAGI (reference sequence). The CDR3 is 15 residues long. CDR3 nucleotides: TGTGCCAGCAACGTGGGGCGGGGTAGCACAGATACGCAGTATTTT. The encoded protein is CASNVGRGSTDTQYF.

The chain carries TRBV19 and TRBJ1-1; 8 bases match TRBD1. This CDR3 comprises 15 residues. CDR1 and CDR2 (germline): LNHDA, SQIVND (reference sequence). V was pared by 8 bases and J by 0 bases, with 8 bases of the junction left unmatched. CDR3 loop: CASPGGAEMNTEAFF. In DNA, the CDR3 is TGTGCCAGTCCAGGGGGCGCTGAAATGAACACTGAAGCTTTCTTT.

This clone was picked up a small number of times. This chain links TRBV10-1 with TRBJ2-7; no definite D call. The germline V and J ends were trimmed by 2 bases and 3 bases, with 14 bases remaining between them. The CDR3 loop spans 15 amino acids. Germline V gene data show CDR1 as WNHNN and CDR2 as SYGVQD (reference sequence). The CDR3 is CASSERTGRFYEQYF. CDR3 coding DNA: TGCGCCAGCAGTGAGAGAACGGGTCGCTTCTACGAGCAGTACTTC.

J is TRBJ2-5 and V is TRBV4-1; D remains ambiguous. V dropped 4 bases and J dropped 4 bases, with 10 bases sitting between them. The CDR3 runs to 13 residues. Germline assignment: CDR1 MGHRA and CDR2 YSYEKL. The CDR3 sequence: CASSRSVLETQYF. CDR3 sequence (DNA): TGCGCCAGCAGCCGCTCGGTACTAGAGACCCAGTACTTC.

The V and J genes are TRBV6-5 and TRBJ1-4, with a weak D call TRBD1 (5 bases). This CDR3 comprises 14 residues. Germline CDR1 MNHEY, CDR2 SVGAGI. Trimming took off 5 bases at V and 7 bases at J, with 14 bases between the two ends. The CDR3 spells CASSITGGGEKLFF. The CDR3, as DNA: TGTGCCAGCAGTATCACCGGGGGTGGTGAAAAACTGTTTTTT.

The rearrangement joins TRBV4-2 to TRBJ1-2; 7 bases line up with TRBD1. Trimming at V came to 0 bases and at J to 4 bases, leaving 11 bases not matched to a gene. CDR1 LGHNA and CDR2 YNFKEQ come from the germline V gene. There are 17 residues in the CDR3. The CDR3: CASSQDLLQGRAYGYTF. CDR3 coding DNA: TGTGCCAGCAGCCAAGATCTGTTACAGGGGCGCGCCTATGGCTACACCTTC.

The chain employs TRBV6-1 and TRBJ1-5; TRBD1 matches at 12 bases. The germline gives CDR1 MNHNS, CDR2 SASEGT. The CDR3 is 14 amino acids. Unmatched junction bases numbered 3, after V lost 6 bases and J lost 6 bases. The CDR3 protein is CASRGQGAGQPQHF. In nucleotides, the CDR3 is TGTGCCAGCAGGGGACAGGGGGCAGGTCAGCCCCAGCATTTT.

The chain is built from TRBV19 and TRBJ1-4; perhaps TRBD1 as D (5 bases). Per germline, CDR1 LNHDA and CDR2 SQIVND (reference sequence). Deletions cut 6 bases from V and 8 bases from J, with 13 bases between. This CDR3 contains 13 residues. In DNA, the CDR3 is TGTGCCAGTAGAAGGCAGGGTTTGGAAAAACTGTTTTTT. Protein sequence: CASRRQGLEKLFF. The full variable domain, its missing parts supplied by reference TRBV19 and TRBJ1-4, is DGGITQSPKYLFRKEGQNVTLSCEQNLNHDAMYWYRQDPGQGLRLIYYSQIVNDFQKGDIAEGYSVSREKKESFPLTVTSAQKNPTAFYLCASRRQGLEKLFFGSGTQLSVL.

The rearrangement uses TRBV7-2 and TRBJ2-7; possible D gene TRBD2, 5 bases. Germline-derived CDR1 and CDR2 are SGHTA and FQGNSA. V shed 2 bases and J shed 0 bases, with 5 bases lying between them. This CDR3 region has 13 residues. The CDR3 protein is CASSLRDSYEQYF. The CDR3 nucleotides are TGTGCCAGCAGCTTACGGGACTCCTACGAGCAGTACTTC.

The chain is built from TRBV10-3 and TRBJ2-1; D is uncertain. Per germline, CDR1 ENHRY and CDR2 SYGVKD. V dropped 3 bases and J dropped 2 bases, with 8 bases sitting between them. CDR3 size: 14 residues. The CDR3: CAISEQLAYNEQFF. For the CDR3, the DNA is TGTGCCATCAGTGAACAGTTAGCCTACAATGAGCAGTTCTTC.

The V call is TRBV19, the J call TRBJ1-2; D uncertain. The CDR3 is 14 amino acids. The V gene's germline CDR1 is LNHDA and CDR2 SQIVND (reference sequence). With 3 bases removed from V and 4 bases from J, the gap between germline ends came to 12 bases. The CDR3 sequence: CASSIGVSGYGYTF. For the CDR3, the DNA is TGTGCCAGTAGTATTGGTGTGTCGGGCTATGGCTACACCTTC.

This chain uses TRBV25-1 with TRBJ2-1, with D maybe TRBD1 (5 bases). Trimming stripped 3 bases from V and 12 bases from J, with 6 bases between. This CDR3 has 10 residues. Per germline, CDR1 MGHDK and CDR2 SYGVNS. The CDR3 DNA sequence: TGTGCCAGCAGTGACAGGGCGCAGTTCTTC. Translation: CASSDRAQFF.